This is a list of T cell receptor beta chains from one sample in a study of Ad26.COV2.S vaccination and SARS-CoV-2 variants. TCRdb's table, derived via immunoSEQ multiplex PCR, lists solely in-frame clones and lacks some. The table includes about 410,000 clones, roughly nine tenths detected once. The sample was peripheral blood, taken in a trial of Ad26.COV2.S vaccine versus placebo. The receptor source for this set is a person between 18 and 60 years old who received the Ad26.COV2.S COVID-19 vaccine or a placebo. Both conserved end residues are part of each CDR3. The D gene is left open where the match is weak. Not all rows give a size; the values are once, few, many and, for expanded clones, a class.

v_call,d_call,j_call,clone_size,cdr3_aa,cdr3_nt
TRBV4-1,TRBD2,TRBJ2-1,.,CASSQEGLAGGRIGAQFF,TGCGCCAGCAGCCAAGAGGGACTAGCGGGGGGCCGGATCGGTGCGCAGTTCTTC
TRBV12-3/TRBV12-4,TRBD1,TRBJ1-2,.,CASRRQGNYGYTF,TGTGCCAGCAGACGACAGGGAAACTATGGCTACACCTTC
TRBV5-4,.,TRBJ2-1,.,CASSLSGNEQFF,TGTGCCAGCAGCTTGTCTGGCAATGAGCAGTTCTTC
TRBV5-1,TRBD2,TRBJ2-5,.,CASSLGSGGPQETQYF,TGCGCCAGCAGCTTGGGATCGGGGGGGCCTCAAGAGACCCAGTACTTC
TRBV29-1,TRBD1,TRBJ1-1,.,CSVDSDREDTEAFF,TGCAGCGTTGACTCGGACAGGGAGGACACTGAAGCTTTCTTT
TRBV5-1,.,TRBJ2-1,.,CASSERGATYNEQFF,TGCGCCAGCAGCGAACGGGGGGCCACATACAATGAGCAGTTCTTC
TRBV5-4,TRBD1,TRBJ1-2,.,CASSFKNRGANYGYTF,TGTGCCAGCAGCTTCAAAAACAGGGGAGCTAACTATGGCTACACCTTC
TRBV18,.,TRBJ1-2,.,CASSPESSQGRHGYTF,TGTGCCAGCTCACCAGAGTCTTCGCAGGGGAGGCATGGCTACACCTTC
TRBV18,TRBD1,TRBJ1-1,.,CASSSGGARSFF,TGTGCCAGCTCGTCAGGGGGCGCGAGGTCTTTCTTT
TRBV19,.,TRBJ1-4,.,CASRTGRTNNEKLFF,TGTGCCAGTAGAACGGGCCGAACGAATAATGAAAAACTGTTTTTT
TRBV5-1,TRBD1,TRBJ2-7,.,CASSFTGEGYEQYF,TGCGCCAGCAGCTTCACAGGGGAAGGCTACGAGCAGTACTTC
TRBV6-6,.,TRBJ1-2,.,CASSYSAGLGYTF,TGTGCCAGCAGTTACTCGGCAGGACTTGGCTACACCTTC
TRBV19,.,TRBJ2-7,.,CASSIELRDEQYF,TGTGCCAGTAGTATAGAACTACGCGACGAGCAGTACTTC
TRBV30,.,TRBJ1-4,.,CAWSVQGREKLFF,TGTGCCTGGAGTGTACAGGGACGGGAAAAACTGTTTTTT
TRBV9,.,TRBJ1-1,once,CASSVEVSTNTEAFF,TGTGCCAGCAGCGTAGAGGTCAGTACCAACACTGAAGCTTTCTTT
TRBV4-1,.,TRBJ1-1,once,CASSQVGVDTEAFF,TGCGCCAGCAGCCAAGTGGGCGTAGACACTGAAGCTTTCTTT
TRBV3-1/TRBV3-2,.,TRBJ2-5,.,CASSQDWKTQYF,TGTGCCAGCAGCCAAGATTGGAAGACCCAGTACTTC
TRBV7-9,.,TRBJ1-2,few,CASSSDSNRYGYTF,TGTGCCAGCAGCTCGGACAGCAATAGGTATGGCTACACCTTC
TRBV28,.,TRBJ2-4,.,CASSSGGLGNIQYF,TGTGCCAGCAGTTCCGGGGGCCTGGGAAACATTCAGTACTTC
TRBV7-7,.,TRBJ1-1,.,CASSLSRNTEAFF,TGTGCTAGCAGCTTAAGCAGGAACACTGAAGCTTTCTTT
TRBV5-1,TRBD2,TRBJ2-1,.,CASSLSLAGGINEQFF,TGCGCCAGCAGCTTGTCACTAGCGGGGGGAATCAATGAGCAGTTCTTC
TRBV11-2,.,TRBJ2-3,once,CASSLIRGLVWTDTQYF,TGTGCCAGCAGCTTAATCCGGGGTTTGGTTTGGACAGATACGCAGTATTTT
TRBV4-1,.,TRBJ2-2,once,CASSQAKNTGELFF,TGCGCCAGCAGCCAAGCTAAAAACACCGGGGAGCTGTTTTTT
TRBV27,TRBD2,TRBJ2-3,.,CASSPLAGPTDTQYF,TGTGCCAGCAGTCCCTTAGCGGGGCCCACAGATACGCAGTATTTT
TRBV12-3/TRBV12-4,.,TRBJ2-7,.,CASSRLGEQYF,TGTGCCAGCAGTCGACTGGGGGAGCAGTACTTC
TRBV5-8,TRBD1,TRBJ2-7,.,CASSLRTGPEYEQYF,TGTGCCAGCAGCCTTCGGACAGGACCCGAATACGAGCAGTACTTC
TRBV15,.,TRBJ1-4,.,CATSSIEKATNEKLFF,TGTGCCACCAGCTCCATCGAAAAAGCAACTAATGAAAAACTGTTTTTT
TRBV6-5,.,TRBJ1-3,.,CASTGGTSIYF,TGTGCCAGCACTGGGGGGACCTCCATATATTTT
TRBV6-6,TRBD1,TRBJ1-5,.,CASSTGGQPQHF,TGTGCCAGCAGTACAGGGGGACAGCCCCAGCATTTT
TRBV19,TRBD2,TRBJ2-1,.,CASSPQPSGGPSEQFF,TGTGCCAGTAGTCCTCAACCTAGCGGGGGGCCCTCTGAGCAGTTCTTC
TRBV3-1/TRBV3-2,.,TRBJ2-2,.,CASTISTLPGELFF,TGTGCCAGCACCATCTCTACCTTACCCGGGGAGCTGTTTTTT
TRBV5-4,.,TRBJ2-2,.,CASSPSYGRTGELFF,TGTGCCAGCAGCCCAAGTTACGGACGTACCGGGGAGCTGTTTTTT
TRBV6-5,TRBD1,TRBJ1-2,.,CASSLQGGGYTF,TGTGCCAGCAGTTTACAGGGGGGTGGCTACACCTTC
TRBV6-2/TRBV6-3,.,TRBJ2-4,.,CASSTPKIAKNIQYF,TGTGCCAGCAGTACCCCTAAGATAGCCAAAAACATTCAGTACTTC
TRBV29-1,.,TRBJ1-1,.,CSVPETGLAFF,TGCAGCGTTCCGGAAACAGGGTTAGCTTTCTTT
TRBV7-2,.,TRBJ2-1,.,CASSLRATYNEQFF,TGTGCCAGCAGCTTACGGGCGACCTACAATGAGCAGTTCTTC
TRBV4-1,TRBD2,TRBJ2-7,.,CASSQVAGGPIEQYF,TGCGCCAGCAGCCAAGTCGCGGGGGGGCCCATCGAGCAGTACTTC
TRBV19,TRBD1,TRBJ1-5,.,CASSVNRDRDFNSNQPQHF,TGTGCCAGTAGTGTCAACCGGGACAGGGACTTCAATAGCAATCAGCCCCAGCATTTT
TRBV4-1,.,TRBJ2-1,once,CATAAYGYNEQFF,TGCGCCACCGCAGCTTATGGCTACAATGAGCAGTTCTTC
TRBV6-5,.,TRBJ1-5,.,CATHADLGNQPQHF,TGTGCCACACATGCCGATCTCGGCAATCAGCCCCAGCATTTT
TRBV7-2,TRBD1,TRBJ2-1,.,CASSFRGDRVNEQFF,TGTGCCAGCAGCTTTAGGGGGGACAGGGTCAATGAGCAGTTCTTC
TRBV7-9,.,TRBJ2-2,once,CASVGAAGELFF,TGTGCCAGCGTCGGGGCAGCCGGGGAGCTGTTTTTT
TRBV10-3,.,TRBJ1-2,.,CAISGNLDYGYTF,TGTGCCATCTCGGGGAACTTAGACTATGGCTACACCTTC
TRBV5-6,TRBD1,TRBJ1-3,.,CASSQKTGGGNTIYF,TGTGCCAGCAGCCAAAAGACAGGGGGTGGAAACACCATATATTTT
TRBV5-1,TRBD2,TRBJ2-7,once,CASSLGRGNSYEQYF,TGCGCCAGCAGCTTAGGGCGGGGGAATTCCTACGAGCAGTACTTC
TRBV19,TRBD1,TRBJ1-2,.,CASSIDVGDRLSGTF,TGTGCCAGTAGTATAGATGTGGGGGACAGACTCAGCGGAACCTTC
TRBV4-3,TRBD2,TRBJ2-3,.,CASSHGPGSGVTNTQYF,TGCGCCAGCAGCCACGGACCTGGAAGCGGGGTAACGAATACGCAGTATTTT
TRBV7-8,.,TRBJ1-2,once,CASSVFPRGYGYTF,TGTGCCAGCAGCGTTTTCCCCAGGGGATATGGCTACACCTTC
TRBV19,TRBD1,TRBJ2-5,.,CASRPTGLETQYF,TGTGCCAGTAGACCGACAGGGTTAGAGACCCAGTACTTC
TRBV25-1,TRBD1,TRBJ1-2,.,CASSEYFATGTVNYGYTF,TGTGCCAGCAGTGAATATTTTGCGACCGGGACAGTTAACTATGGCTACACCTTC
TRBV4-3,TRBD1,TRBJ1-2,.,CASSQEGQGGHGYTF,TGCGCCAGCAGCCAAGAAGGCCAGGGGGGGCATGGCTACACCTTC
TRBV19,.,TRBJ1-5,.,CASGGNQPQHF,TGTGCCAGTGGGGGGAATCAGCCCCAGCATTTT
TRBV2,.,TRBJ1-1,.,CASSVRGSTEAFF,TGTGCCAGCAGTGTTCGGGGTAGCACTGAAGCTTTCTTT
TRBV6-6,.,TRBJ1-6,.,CASRGTDSSYNSPLHF,TGTGCCAGCAGAGGGACGGACAGCTCCTATAATTCACCCCTCCACTTT